The next 8 T cell receptor beta chains were all read from a single sample in a study of regulatory T cells in long-lasting Graves disease. The time point denotes: newly diagnosed GD, antithyroid drugs for less than 3 months. With RNA extracted from PBMCs as input, the TCR library was made. Arm-PCR with iRepertoire HTBI primers amplified the CDR3 regions for these TCR beta libraries. TCRdb fed the multiplex PCR reads into MiXCR, producing one record per CDR3 protein. The sample carries 300,000 to 400,000 distinct CDR3 sequences, roughly 15% recorded once. The material was peripheral blood mononuclear cells (PBMCs), obtained at new diagnosis, from a patient treated with antithyroid drugs. These receptors originate from a female donor with Graves disease.

The chain combines TRBV7-3 with TRBJ2-4, with TRBD2 identical over 15 bases. Trimming at V came to 5 bases and at J to 10 bases, leaving 9 bases not matched to a gene. In germline, CDR1 is SGHTA, CDR2 FQGTGA. CDR3 length equals 16 residues. CDR3 coding DNA: TGTGCCAGCAGCGCGACTTTGGGACTAGCGGGGGGAATTCAGTACTTC. Translation: CASSATLGLAGGIQYF.

This clonotype was picked up many times. The chain is built from TRBV12-3 or TRBV12-4 and TRBJ2-7, with no clear D. This CDR3 has 13 amino acids. Trimming took off 5 bases at V and 5 bases at J, with 13 bases between the two ends. As DNA, the CDR3 is TGTGCCAGCAGTCTGGTGGGTACCAACGAGCAGTACTTC. It translates to CASSLVGTNEQYF.

This clonotype was counted between two and nine times. The rearrangement joins TRBV12-3 or TRBV12-4 to TRBJ1-4; 7 bases map to TRBD1. With V trimmed by 1 base and J by 5 bases, 4 bases remained unmatched. CDR3 size: 15 residues. The CDR3 DNA sequence: TGTGCCAGCAGTTTAGGGGGACAGTCAAATGAAAAACTGTTTTTT. This codes for CASSLGGQSNEKLFF.

This clonotype was detected ten times or more. J is TRBJ2-1 and V is TRBV12-3 or TRBV12-4, with 9 positions matching TRBD2. The CDR3 extends over 15 amino acids. Trimming at V came to 5 bases and at J to 5 bases, leaving 7 bases not matched to a gene. DNA of the CDR3: TGTGCCAGCAGTGAAGGGACTAGCAGAAACAATGAGCAGTTCTTC. Translated: CASSEGTSRNNEQFF.

Ten or more counts support this clonotype. The chain carries TRBV12-3 or TRBV12-4 and TRBJ2-3; 9 bases match TRBD2. Losses at the gene ends were 6 bases for V and 0 bases for J; bases not matched to a gene: 10. This CDR3 is 17 amino acids long. CDR3 nucleotide sequence: TGTGCCAGCAGACCCCCCCCCGCGGGGGGGAGCACAGATACGCAGTATTTT. It specifies CASRPPPAGGSTDTQYF.

The sample holds many counts of this clonotype. V and J are TRBV6-1 and TRBJ2-6, with a tentative D call TRBD1 (5 bases). The CDR3 extends over 16 amino acids. CDR1 and CDR2 (germline): MNHNS, SASEGT. The V end was cut by 1 base, the J end by 3 bases, with 10 bases between. CDR3 sequence reads: CASSEVWGGGANVLTF. CDR3 bases: TGTGCCAGCAGTGAAGTCTGGGGCGGTGGGGCCAACGTCCTGACTTTC.

This clonotype was recorded many times. The V gene is TRBV11-2, the J gene TRBJ2-1; D may match TRBD1 or TRBD2 (5 bases each). Germline V lookup: CDR1 SGHAT, CDR2 FQNNGV. The CDR3 loop spans 16 amino acids. V was clipped by 4 bases and J by 4 bases, with 17 bases between them. Here the CDR3 DNA reads TGTGCCAGCAGCTCCTGGGACGTCCACCAATACAATGAGCAGTTCTTC. Translated: CASSSWDVHQYNEQFF.

This clonotype was seen a few times. One end of the junction varies from germline; a read error may be responsible. V is TRBV4-1 and J is TRBJ1-6; the D is unclear. This CDR3 has 16 amino acids. Germline V CDR1 and CDR2: MGHRA, YSYEKL. The CDR3 sequence: CASSQDGIPDNSPLHF. The CDR3 DNA reads TGTGCCAGCAGCCAAGACGGGATTCCCGATAATTCACCCCTCCACTTT.